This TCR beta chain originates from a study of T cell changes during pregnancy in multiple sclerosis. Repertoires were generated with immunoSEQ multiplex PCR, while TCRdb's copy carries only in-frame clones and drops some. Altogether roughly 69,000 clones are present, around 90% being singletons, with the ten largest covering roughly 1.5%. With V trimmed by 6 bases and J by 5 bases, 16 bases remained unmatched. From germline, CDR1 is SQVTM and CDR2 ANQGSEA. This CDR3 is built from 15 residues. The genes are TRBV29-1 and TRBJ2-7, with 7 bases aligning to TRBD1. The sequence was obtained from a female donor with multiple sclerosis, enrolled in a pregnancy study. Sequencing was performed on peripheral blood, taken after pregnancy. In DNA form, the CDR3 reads TGCAGCGTCCAACGCAACCGGGACAGTAACCACGAGCAGTACTTC. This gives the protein CSVQRNRDSNHEQYF.